Each of the 28 T cell receptor beta chains below was sequenced from the same sample in a study of neoadjuvant nivolumab and ipilimumab in lung cancer. Only in-frame clones appear in the TCRdb table, and some are missing; sequencing was by immunoSEQ multiplex PCR. The table shows fewer than 40,000 clones, with about 88% occurring only once. This specimen consisted of peripheral blood, obtained before neoadjuvant nivolumab, alone or with ipilimumab. Source of these receptors: an adult with non-small cell lung cancer.

This rearrangement joins TRBV27 to TRBJ2-7; D tentatively fits TRBD1 or TRBD2 (5 bases each). In germline, CDR1 is MNHEY, CDR2 SMNVEV (reference sequence). The CDR3 totals 14 residues. Trimming shortened V by 4 bases and J by 3 bases, and 13 bases separated the two germline ends. In DNA, the CDR3 is TGTGCCAGCAGTTCTGGGGCGGGTTACTACGAGCAGTACTTC. Amino acid sequence: CASSSGAGYYEQYF.

This clone was seen a single time. The J gene is TRBJ1-5, the V gene TRBV7-2; 9 positions match TRBD1. From germline, CDR1 is SGHTA and CDR2 FQGNSA. V was pared by 1 base and J by 2 bases, with 3 bases of the junction left unmatched. The CDR3 loop spans 16 amino acids. CDR3 DNA sequence: TGTGCCAGCAGCTTAGGGGACAGGGCAGGCAATCAGCCCCAGCATTTT. The encoded protein is CASSLGDRAGNQPQHF. The full variable domain, with the rest looked up from reference TRBV7-2 and TRBJ1-5, is GAGVSQSPSNKVTEKGKDVELRCDPISGHTALYWYRQSLGQGLEFLIYFQGNSAPDKSGLPSDRFSAERTGGSVSTLTIQRTQQEDSAVYLCASSLGDRAGNQPQHFGDGTRLSIL.

CDR3 DNA: TGTGCCAGCAGTTTAGGTCGGAGGGAGCAGTTCTTC. As protein: CASSLGRREQFF. This chain uses TRBV27 with TRBJ2-1; a possible D gene is TRBD2 (5 bases). The CDR3 consists of 12 residues. Trimming removed 2 bases from V and 10 bases from J, with 9 bases in between. CDR1 is MNHEY, CDR2 SMNVEV, per germline (reference sequence).

The CDR3 DNA is TGTGCCAGCAGCGATTACCGGGACAGGGTTCGGAGCACCGGGGAGCTGTTTTTT. Amino acid sequence: CASSDYRDRVRSTGELFF. The chain uses TRBV7-9 and TRBJ2-2; 9 bases are a match to TRBD1. Germline CDR1 and CDR2: SEHNR and FQNEAQ (reference sequence). The V and J ends lost 5 bases and 4 bases, in that order; junction bases with no gene match: 14. The CDR3 is made up of 18 amino acids.

Written as DNA, the CDR3 is TGTGCCAGCAGTTGGAGGGGGATGAACACTGAAGCTTTCTTT. This sequence encodes CASSWRGMNTEAFF. The rearrangement joins TRBV27 to TRBJ1-1; TRBD1 might be the D (6 bases). The CDR3 is 14 residues long. Germline V gene data show CDR1 as MNHEY and CDR2 as SMNVEV (reference sequence). V was trimmed by 4 bases and J by 0 bases, leaving 9 bases between them.

This clone has just one count. The chain couples TRBV19 to TRBJ2-7, with D perhaps given as TRBD1 or TRBD2 (5 bases each). V lost 5 bases and J lost 3, with 8 bases in between. Germline V gives CDR1 LNHDA, CDR2 SQIVND (reference sequence). This CDR3 has 12 residues. The CDR3 loop reads CASSGGGYEQYF. CDR3 in DNA: TGTGCCAGTAGTGGTGGGGGCTACGAGCAGTACTTC.

This CDR3 is CASSLSAFSSYEQYF. The DNA for the CDR3 is TGTGCCAGCAGTTTATCGGCTTTTAGCTCCTACGAGCAGTACTTC. The chain has TRBV27 and TRBJ2-7; D remains unclear. The germline V and J ends were trimmed by 0 bases and 0 bases, with 9 bases remaining between them. This CDR3 region has 15 residues. Germline V gives CDR1 MNHEY, CDR2 SMNVEV (reference sequence).

Here the CDR3 reads CASSSTGRNTEAFF. Here the CDR3 DNA reads TGTGCCAGTAGTAGCACAGGGAGGAACACTGAAGCTTTCTTT. The rearrangement uses TRBV19 and TRBJ1-1; D may be TRBD1 (6 bases). The length of the CDR3 is 14 residues. Germline V gene data show CDR1 as LNHDA and CDR2 as SQIVND (reference sequence). Trimming stripped 4 bases from V and 1 base from J, with 10 bases between.

The chain links TRBV5-1 to TRBJ2-1, with D tentatively TRBD2 (6 bases). The germline CDR1 and CDR2 sequences are SGHRS and YFSETQ. Trimming removed 7 bases from V and 7 bases from J, with 18 bases in between. The CDR3 extends over 14 amino acids. The CDR3 coding sequence is TGCGCCAGCGGATGGGGGACTCTGGGAAATGAGCAGTTCTTC. It is translated as CASGWGTLGNEQFF.

The chain links TRBV11-1 to TRBJ2-5; possibly TRBD1 for D (6 bases). The germline V gene encodes CDR1 SGHAT and CDR2 FQDESV (reference sequence). This CDR3 contains 14 residues. V lost 1 base and J 4 bases, leaving 10 bases between the germline ends. In nucleotides, the CDR3 is TGTGCCAGCAGCTTAGAACAGGGCAGAGAGACCCAGTACTTC. Encoded protein: CASSLEQGRETQYF.

This clone appeared a few times. The rearrangement links TRBV6-7 to TRBJ2-7; D not resolved. TRBV6-7 is noted as an ORF with a role that remains uncertain. The CDR3 is 8 amino acids. V shed 6 bases and J shed 6 bases, with 0 bases lying between them. The CDR3 DNA reads TGTGCCAGCAGCGAGCAGTACTTC. Its translation: CASSEQYF.

The count of this clone is one. The chain has TRBV5-1 and TRBJ2-3; TRBD2 aligns across 7 bases. CDR1 and CDR2 from the germline V gene are SGHRS and YFSETQ. This CDR3 has 16 amino acids. The V gene end was trimmed by 0 bases and the J gene end by 0 bases; junction bases not matched to a gene: 4. CDR3 nucleotide sequence: TGCGCCAGCAGCTTGGAGAGCGGGACTAGCACAGATACGCAGTATTTT. This encodes CASSLESGTSTDTQYF.

V and J are TRBV5-4 and TRBJ2-1; 11 bases are shared with TRBD2. The CDR3 totals 17 residues. Trimming cost V 3 bases and J 4 bases; bases outside gene matches: 9. The germline V gene has CDR1 SGHNT and CDR2 YYREEE (reference sequence). The CDR3 protein is CASSSGTSGTEYNEQFF. CDR3 coding DNA: TGTGCCAGCAGCTCAGGGACTAGCGGAACGGAATACAATGAGCAGTTCTTC.

This chain connects TRBV5-1 to TRBJ1-2, with unresolved D. The CDR3 is made up of 12 amino acids. V gave up 0 bases and J gave up 6 bases, with 6 bases separating them. The germline gives CDR1 SGHRS, CDR2 YFSETQ. CDR3 residues: CASSLEGNGYTF. CDR3 bases: TGCGCCAGCAGCTTGGAAGGGAATGGCTACACCTTC.

This rearrangement joins TRBV6-1 to TRBJ2-7; TRBD1 is a possible D gene (5 bases). In germline, CDR1 is MNHNS, CDR2 SASEGT. Trimming removed 2 bases from V and 1 base from J, with 9 bases in between. There are 14 residues in the CDR3. CDR3 loop: CASSEQAGSYEQYF. The CDR3 coding sequence is TGTGCCAGCAGTGAACAGGCAGGGTCCTACGAGCAGTACTTC.

V and J are TRBV7-9 and TRBJ2-4; possibly TRBD1 for D (6 bases). The CDR3 contains 16 residues. Germline CDR1 is SEHNR and CDR2 is FQNEAQ (reference sequence). The V end was cut by 3 bases, the J end by 7 bases, with 19 bases between. DNA for the CDR3: TGTGCCAGCAGCTTGCGCTCGGGACACGGCAGTAACATTCAGTACTTC. The encoded protein is CASSLRSGHGSNIQYF.

The chain combines TRBV7-9 with TRBJ2-1; 8 bases align to TRBD2. The CDR3 loop spans 17 amino acids. Trimming took 6 bases from V and 9 from J; bases not matched to a gene: 19. Germline loops: CDR1 SEHNR, CDR2 FQNEAQ (reference sequence). For the CDR3, the DNA is TGTGCCAGCAGAAAACGGGGGGGATCGGGTATTGAGAGTGAGCAGTTCTTC. Residues: CASRKRGGSGIESEQFF.

V is TRBV11-2 and J is TRBJ2-7; TRBD2 matches at 11 bases. This CDR3 contains 15 residues. Germline loops: CDR1 SGHAT, CDR2 FQNNGV. V dropped 2 bases and J dropped 6; count of bases not matched to a gene: 6. CDR3 DNA: TGTGCCAGCAGCTTAAATAGCGGGAGGGCTAGCGAGCAGTACTTC. Protein sequence: CASSLNSGRASEQYF. Full variable domain (rest looked up from reference TRBV11-2 and TRBJ2-7): EAGVAQSPRYKIIEKRQSVAFWCNPISGHATLYWYQQILGQGPKLLIQFQNNGVVDDSQLPKDRFSAERLKGVDSTLKIQPAKLEDSAVYLCASSLNSGRASEQYFGPGTRLTVT.

This clone was seen just once. The rearrangement uses TRBV5-1 and TRBJ2-1; 8 bases agree with TRBD2. Per the germline V gene, CDR1 is SGHRS and CDR2 is YFSETQ. The ends lost 3 bases at V and 5 bases at J; junction bases unmatched: 4. CDR3 length equals 14 residues. The CDR3 reads CASSSYSGDNEQFF. The DNA of the CDR3 is TGCGCCAGCAGCTCATATAGCGGGGACAATGAGCAGTTCTTC.

This clone appeared a single time. The J gene is TRBJ2-1, the V gene TRBV29-1; D possibly corresponds to TRBD1 (6 bases). This CDR3 is 17 amino acids long. Trimming took 3 bases from V and 1 from J, leaving 19 bases between them. Germline assignment: CDR1 SQVTM and CDR2 ANQGSEA. The CDR3 bases are TGCAGCGTTGATGGGGAGTTGGACAGTTGGTCCTACAATGAGCAGTTCTTC. It codes for CSVDGELDSWSYNEQFF.

This clone appeared a single time. CDR3 sequence (DNA): TGTGCCTGGACCGACGGGAATCAGCCCCAGCATTTT. Encoded protein: CAWTDGNQPQHF. The chain couples TRBV30 to TRBJ1-5; D not certain. Germline V gene data show CDR1 as GTSNPN and CDR2 as SVGIG (reference sequence). The CDR3 covers 12 residues. The ends were cut back, 4 bases at V and 4 bases at J, with 8 bases in the middle.

The sample holds one count of this clone. The V and J genes are TRBV18 and TRBJ2-3; D uncertain. Germline V lookup: CDR1 KGHSH, CDR2 LQKENI. The length of the CDR3 is 15 residues. V was cut by 3 bases and J by 2 bases, with 12 bases left in between. CDR3 amino acids: CASSPPRGDTDTQYF. The DNA of the CDR3 is TGTGCCAGCTCACCGCCTCGCGGCGACACAGATACGCAGTATTTT.

The chain has TRBV30 and TRBJ2-7, with 7 bases aligning to TRBD1. The ends lost 5 bases at V and 5 bases at J; junction bases unmatched: 12. There are 14 residues in the CDR3. Per the germline V gene, CDR1 is GTSNPN and CDR2 is SVGIG (reference sequence). The CDR3 reads CAWDPGTASNEQYF. The CDR3 coding sequence is TGTGCCTGGGACCCTGGGACAGCCTCTAACGAGCAGTACTTC.

V gene TRBV7-2 combines with J gene TRBJ2-3; possible D gene TRBD2, 7 bases. Germline V lookup: CDR1 SGHTA, CDR2 FQGNSA. This CDR3 comprises 17 residues. V lost 5 bases, J lost 1 base, and 19 bases lay in between. CDR3 in amino acids: CASSPFWGGARTDTQYF. In DNA, the CDR3 is TGTGCCAGCAGCCCCTTTTGGGGGGGCGCGCGCACAGATACGCAGTATTTT.

This clone was recorded only once. CDR3 protein: CASSIAETDTQYF. The CDR3, as DNA: TGTGCCAGTAGTATTGCAGAGACAGATACGCAGTATTTT. The rearrangement links TRBV19 to TRBJ2-3, with no clear D. The CDR3 runs to 13 residues. The V gene lost 3 bases and the J gene lost 3 bases, with 7 bases spanning the gap. CDR1 and CDR2 (germline): LNHDA, SQIVND (reference sequence).

The CDR3 reads CASSVGTGVGGTDTQYF. As DNA, the CDR3 is TGTGCCAGCAGCGTAGGGACAGGGGTCGGAGGCACAGATACGCAGTATTTT. The chain has TRBV9 and TRBJ2-3; 9 bases are a match to TRBD1. This CDR3 is built from 17 residues. V trimming: 0 bases; J trimming: 1 base; junction bases outside the gene matches: 6. CDR1 is SGDLS and CDR2 is YYNGEE in the germline V gene. Looking up the rest from reference TRBV9 and TRBJ2-3 gives the full variable domain: DSGVTQTPKHLITATGQRVTLRCSPRSGDLSVYWYQQSLDQGLQFLIQYYNGEERAKGNILERFSAQQFPDLHSELNLSSLELGDSALYFCASSVGTGVGGTDTQYFGPGTRLTVL.

This chain joins TRBV7-6 and TRBJ2-7, with 11 positions matching TRBD2. In germline, CDR1 is SGHVS, CDR2 FNYEAQ. The junction had 5 bases not matched to a gene; V was cut back by 6 bases and J by 4 bases. This CDR3 has 14 residues. The CDR3 nucleotides read TGTGCCAGCAGTCGACTAGCGGGAAAGTACGAGCAGTACTTC. It translates to CASSRLAGKYEQYF.

The chain is built from TRBV5-4 and TRBJ2-7; the D gene is possibly TRBD2 (5 bases). CDR3 length equals 14 residues. The germline V and J ends were trimmed by 3 bases and 7 bases, with 17 bases remaining between them. Per the germline V gene, CDR1 is SGHNT and CDR2 is YYREEE (reference sequence). CDR3 DNA: TGTGCCAGCAGCTGGCGAGCGGCCCAAGGGGAGCAGTACTTC. Residues: CASSWRAAQGEQYF.